These 30 T cell receptor beta chains were sequenced from one sample in a study of blood T cell repertoires in COVID-19. Only in-frame clones appear in the TCRdb table, and some are missing; sequencing was by immunoSEQ multiplex PCR. The sample records approximately 31,000 clones, 80% to 90% being singletons. The sample comprised peripheral blood. These receptors came from a woman of 80 years or more with active or convalescent COVID-19.

The chain is built from TRBV19 and TRBJ1-4; TRBD1 matches 7 bases. CDR3 size: 15 residues. Trimming at V came to 6 bases and at J to 3 bases, leaving 7 bases not matched to a gene. Germline CDR1 LNHDA, CDR2 SQIVND (reference sequence). The CDR3, as DNA: TGTGCCAGTAGCCCCGGGACAGCCTCTAATGAAAAACTGTTTTTT. It is translated as CASSPGTASNEKLFF.

The genes are TRBV18 and TRBJ1-5; a weak D match, TRBD1 (5 bases). The CDR3 spans 16 residues. Trimming cost V 3 bases and J 3 bases, with 15 bases left between them. Germline CDR1 is KGHSH and CDR2 is LQKENI. As DNA, the CDR3 is TGTGCCAGCTCACCCCTCGGCAGGGAACTCAATCAGCCCCAGCATTTT. Protein sequence: CASSPLGRELNQPQHF. The complete variable domain, with remaining parts taken from reference TRBV18 and TRBJ1-5, reads NAGVMQNPRHLVRRRGQEARLRCSPMKGHSHVYWYRQLPEEGLKFMVYLQKENIIDESGMPKERFSAEFPKEGPSILRIQQVVRGDSAAYFCASSPLGRELNQPQHFGDGTRLSIL.

The CDR3 loop reads CASSHREAIYTGELFF. CDR3 nucleotides: TGTGCCAGCAGCCACCGGGAGGCCATCTACACCGGGGAGCTGTTTTTT. The chain has TRBV13 and TRBJ2-2; 7 bases line up with TRBD2. J lost 3 bases, V lost 5 bases, and 9 bases had no gene match. The CDR3 totals 16 residues. Germline V lookup: CDR1 PRHDT, CDR2 FYEKMQ (reference sequence). The whole variable domain, filled in from reference TRBV13 and TRBJ2-2, reads AAGVIQSPRHLIKEKRETATLKCYPIPRHDTVYWYQQGPGQDPQFLISFYEKMQSDKGSIPDRFSAQQFSDYHSELNMSSLELGDSALYFCASSHREAIYTGELFFGEGSRLTVL.

The chain joins TRBV7-9 to TRBJ2-3; 7 bases agree with TRBD1. CDR3 length: 15 residues. Germline assignment: CDR1 SEHNR and CDR2 FQNEAQ (reference sequence). The V and J ends lost 5 bases and 3 bases, in that order; junction bases with no gene match: 8. The CDR3 sequence is CASSQQGSITDTQYF. The CDR3 region has the DNA TGTGCCAGCAGCCAACAGGGGAGTATAACAGATACGCAGTATTTT.

In this sample, this clone turned up a few times. This chain joins TRBV2 and TRBJ2-6, with a weak D call TRBD1 (6 bases). Germline CDR1 and CDR2: SNHLY and FYNNEI. CDR3 length: 13 residues. Trimming pared 9 bases from V and 0 bases from J, leaving 6 bases between. This CDR3 is CARTGSGANVLTF. As DNA, the CDR3 is TGTGCCAGGACAGGCTCTGGGGCCAACGTCCTGACTTTC. Combining the CDR3 with reference TRBV2 and TRBJ2-6 gives the whole variable domain EPEVTQTPSHQVTQMGQEVILRCVPISNHLYFYWYRQILGQKVEFLVSFYNNEISEKSEIFDDQFSVERPDGSNFTLKIRSTKLEDSAMYFCARTGSGANVLTFGAGSRLTVL.

This rearrangement joins TRBV10-3 to TRBJ1-1, with a tentative D call TRBD1 (5 bases). Trimming removed 3 bases from V and 1 base from J, with 9 bases in between. The CDR3 is 14 residues long. From germline, CDR1 is ENHRY and CDR2 SYGVKD. The DNA of the CDR3 is TGTGCCATCAGTGACCGTACAGGGAACACTGAAGCTTTCTTT. Its translation is CAISDRTGNTEAFF.

J is TRBJ1-1 and V is TRBV3-1 (or the pseudogene TRBV3-2), with 8 positions matching TRBD1. CDR3 length equals 15 residues. The trim removed 3 bases at V and 0 bases at J, leaving 3 bases unmatched. In germline, CDR1 is LGHDT, CDR2 YNNKEL (reference sequence). Here the CDR3 reads CASSQGQVMNTEAFF. The CDR3 DNA reads TGTGCCAGCAGCCAGGGACAGGTAATGAACACTGAAGCTTTCTTT.

The genes are TRBV7-9 and TRBJ2-1; D uncertain. This CDR3 is built from 16 residues. Per germline, CDR1 SEHNR and CDR2 FQNEAQ (reference sequence). Trimming took off 6 bases at V and 4 bases at J, with 19 bases between the two ends. The DNA for the CDR3 is TGTGCCAGCAGTATCCTCGGCGGAGCCGGGTACAATGAGCAGTTCTTC. It is translated as CASSILGGAGYNEQFF.

This sequence joins TRBV2 and TRBJ1-1; a weak D match, TRBD1 (6 bases). This CDR3 comprises 15 residues. With 5 bases removed from V and 3 bases from J, the gap between germline ends came to 16 bases. Looked up from germline, CDR1 is SNHLY and CDR2 is FYNNEI. The CDR3 protein is CASSSIPQGDTEAFF. In DNA form, the CDR3 reads TGTGCCAGCAGTTCAATACCACAGGGCGACACTGAAGCTTTCTTT.

The gene calls are TRBV5-1 and TRBJ1-1; a weak D match, TRBD1 (6 bases). V shed 0 bases and J shed 2 bases, with 20 bases lying between them. CDR1 and CDR2 from the germline V gene are SGHRS and YFSETQ. The CDR3 totals 18 residues. This CDR3 is CASSLEFAREGGNTEAFF. The CDR3 nucleotides are TGCGCCAGCAGCTTGGAGTTCGCCAGGGAGGGGGGAAACACTGAAGCTTTCTTT.

CDR3 in amino acids: CASSPGRQGGARNTEAFF. Written as DNA, the CDR3 is TGTGCCAGCAGCCCCGGGCGGCAGGGTGGGGCTCGGAACACTGAAGCTTTCTTT. V usage is TRBV7-3 and J usage is TRBJ1-1; D is perhaps TRBD1 (5 bases). V was cut by 5 bases and J by 1 base, with 23 bases left in between. CDR1 is SGHTA, CDR2 FQGTGA, per germline. This CDR3 is built from 18 residues.

The chain links TRBV2 to TRBJ2-3; D unresolved. The CDR3 has 16 amino acids. V shed 1 base and J shed 6 bases, with 17 bases lying between them. Per germline, CDR1 SNHLY and CDR2 FYNNEI. Here the CDR3 reads CASSEGPVTHGDTQYF. Here the CDR3 DNA reads TGTGCCAGCAGTGAAGGGCCAGTTACACACGGGGATACGCAGTATTTT.

The chain couples TRBV4-2 to TRBJ2-5; 10 positions match TRBD2. V shed 0 bases, J shed 5 bases, and the junction held 9 bases outside the gene matches. This CDR3 has 17 residues. The germline V gene has CDR1 LGHNA and CDR2 YNFKEQ. DNA for the CDR3: TGTGCCAGCAGCCAAGATCTAAGCGGGGGGGCCCGGGAGACCCAGTACTTC. Protein: CASSQDLSGGARETQYF.

This clone was seen only once. The V call is TRBV5-5, the J call TRBJ2-5; 10 bases fit TRBD1. The germline gives CDR1 SGHKS, CDR2 YYEKEE (reference sequence). This CDR3 is built from 15 residues. V shed 3 bases and J 5 bases; nucleotides not matched to a gene: 7. The CDR3 here is CASSSTPGQGETQYF. For the CDR3, the DNA is TGTGCCAGCAGCTCGACCCCGGGACAGGGGGAGACCCAGTACTTC.

V gene TRBV28 combines with J gene TRBJ1-4; 7 nucleotides agree with TRBD1. The V gene's germline CDR1 is MDHEN and CDR2 SYDVKM. The J segment lost 5 bases and the V segment lost 6 bases, leaving 9 bases of the junction unmatched. The CDR3 loop spans 15 amino acids. The DNA for the CDR3 is TGTGCCAGCAGGTCCGGGACAGCCTTAAATGAAAAACTGTTTTTT. Translated: CASRSGTALNEKLFF.

The chain is built from TRBV15 and TRBJ2-5, with D hard to call. CDR3 length: 14 residues. Germline values: CDR1 LNHNV, CDR2 YYDKDF (reference sequence). V was cut by 0 bases and J by 2 bases, with 7 bases left in between. The CDR3, as DNA: TGTGCCACCAGCAGAGATCGCCTACAAGAGACCCAGTACTTC. Translating gives CATSRDRLQETQYF.

V usage is TRBV11-2 and J usage is TRBJ2-2; weak D call: TRBD2 (7 bases). Trimming cost V 3 bases and J 5 bases, with 19 bases left between them. The germline V gene has CDR1 SGHAT and CDR2 FQNNGV. The length of the CDR3 is 17 residues. In DNA form, the CDR3 reads TGTGCCAGCAGCTTGTTTTTGGTGCGGGGGCGTACCGGGGAGCTGTTTTTT. Amino acids: CASSLFLVRGRTGELFF. The full variable domain, its missing parts supplied by reference TRBV11-2 and TRBJ2-2, is EAGVAQSPRYKIIEKRQSVAFWCNPISGHATLYWYQQILGQGPKLLIQFQNNGVVDDSQLPKDRFSAERLKGVDSTLKIQPAKLEDSAVYLCASSLFLVRGRTGELFFGEGSRLTVL.

The chain has TRBV3-1 (or the pseudogene TRBV3-2) and TRBJ1-3; D is unclear. Per the germline V gene, CDR1 is LGHDT and CDR2 is YNNKEL (reference sequence). V dropped 7 bases and J dropped 1 base, with 11 bases sitting between them. The length of the CDR3 is 14 residues. In DNA, the CDR3 is TGTGCCAGCACGTTCGGGAATTCTGGAAACACCATATATTTT. As protein: CASTFGNSGNTIYF.

The J gene is TRBJ1-2, the V gene TRBV5-1, with TRBD1 as a possible D gene (5 bases). Germline CDR1 is SGHRS and CDR2 is YFSETQ. Trimming left V 4 bases short and J 10 bases short, with 20 bases between. The CDR3 is made up of 14 amino acids. CDR3 DNA: TGCGCCAGCAGCCCCGGGGAGGGGATTGTGGACTACACCTTC. This codes for CASSPGEGIVDYTF.

This sequence joins TRBV6-6 and TRBJ2-7; D may be TRBD2 (6 bases). The CDR3 spans 15 residues. Germline values: CDR1 MNHNY, CDR2 SVGAGI (reference sequence). Trimming took 5 bases from V and 0 from J, leaving 14 bases between them. The CDR3 nucleotides are TGTGCCAGCAGTCAAATGACTAGGAGCTCCTACGAGCAGTACTTC. Translation: CASSQMTRSSYEQYF.

CDR3 DNA sequence: TGCGCCAGCAGCTTGACAAGCGGGAGGCTCTACAATGAGCAGTTCTTC. This translates into CASSLTSGRLYNEQFF. This chain uses TRBV5-1 with TRBJ2-1, with TRBD2 identical over 9 bases. V shed 1 base and J 3 bases; nucleotides not matched to a gene: 5. This CDR3 comprises 16 residues. From germline, CDR1 is SGHRS and CDR2 YFSETQ.

The chain joins TRBV27 to TRBJ2-1; 14 nucleotides match TRBD2. With 6 bases clipped from V and 9 bases from J, the junction kept 4 bases outside the gene matches. The CDR3 has 14 amino acids. The V gene's germline CDR1 is MNHEY and CDR2 SMNVEV (reference sequence). The CDR3 here is CASRGTSGSFEQFF. Written as DNA, the CDR3 is TGTGCCAGCAGGGGGACTAGCGGGAGTTTTGAGCAGTTCTTC.

V gene TRBV4-3 combines with J gene TRBJ2-3, with a possible D match to TRBD1 (6 bases). CDR3 size: 16 residues. In germline, CDR1 is LGHNA, CDR2 YSLEER. Trimming cost V 4 bases and J 2 bases, with 16 bases left between them. The CDR3 protein is CASSLFGGTNTDTQYF. CDR3 coding DNA: TGCGCCAGCAGCCTCTTCGGTGGGACAAACACAGATACGCAGTATTTT.

The genes are TRBV7-9 and TRBJ2-1; TRBD2 might be the D (5 bases). Trimming removed 8 bases from V and 1 base from J, with 15 bases in between. The germline V gene has CDR1 SEHNR and CDR2 FQNEAQ (reference sequence). The CDR3 has 15 residues. In DNA, the CDR3 is TGTGCCAGCGGGAAGGCGGGTGCGTCCTACAATGAGCAGTTCTTC. Translated: CASGKAGASYNEQFF.

V and J are TRBV18 and TRBJ2-7; TRBD1 aligns across 9 bases. Trimming took 3 bases from V and 2 from J; bases not matched to a gene: 11. CDR3 length: 17 amino acids. The germline V gene has CDR1 KGHSH and CDR2 LQKENI. This CDR3 reads CASSPQLGTGTPYEQYF. The CDR3 DNA reads as TGTGCCAGCTCACCTCAGCTCGGGACAGGGACTCCCTACGAGCAGTACTTC.

This clone was seen a single time. The chain links TRBV30 to TRBJ1-4, with a tentative D call TRBD1 (5 bases). The V gene's germline CDR1 is GTSNPN and CDR2 SVGIG (reference sequence). The germline V and J ends were trimmed by 4 bases and 3 bases, with 18 bases remaining between them. The length of the CDR3 is 16 residues. DNA for the CDR3: TGTGCCTGGAAGGGCAAACAGGCCCAGGCTAATGAAAAACTGTTTTTT. Its protein product is CAWKGKQAQANEKLFF.

The chain recombines TRBV6-2 or TRBV6-3 with TRBJ1-3; D gene unclear. Trimming took off 5 bases at V and 9 bases at J, with 8 bases between the two ends. The CDR3 runs to 11 residues. The germline gives CDR1 MNHEY, CDR2 SVGEGT. Written as DNA, the CDR3 is TGTGCCAGCAGTACGGGGTGCACCATATATTTT. The encoded protein is CASSTGCTIYF.

The chain uses TRBV5-1 and TRBJ2-7; the D gene is possibly TRBD1 (6 bases). V was clipped by 4 bases and J by 2 bases, with 13 bases between them. This CDR3 has 14 residues. Germline CDR1 is SGHRS and CDR2 is YFSETQ. The CDR3 loop is CASSTTGFPYEQYF. CDR3 bases: TGCGCCAGCAGCACTACAGGGTTTCCCTACGAGCAGTACTTC.

This chain uses TRBV7-3 with TRBJ2-1; TRBD2 matches 10 bases. V was pared by 5 bases and J by 2 bases, with 9 bases of the junction left unmatched. CDR1 and CDR2 from the germline V gene are SGHTA and FQGTGA. CDR3 length equals 17 residues. CDR3 in amino acids: CASSPGASGGPYNEQFF. The DNA of the CDR3 is TGTGCCAGCAGCCCCGGAGCTAGCGGGGGACCCTACAATGAGCAGTTCTTC.

The genes are TRBV6-5 and TRBJ1-3; D not resolved. The CDR3 has 15 amino acids. The germline gives CDR1 MNHEY, CDR2 SVGAGI. V was cut by 2 bases and J by 1 base, with 9 bases left in between. CDR3: CASSYGQESGNTIYF. Here the CDR3 DNA reads TGTGCCAGCAGTTACGGCCAGGAATCTGGAAACACCATATATTTT.